This T cell receptor (beta chain) derives from a study of spatial heterogeneity in lung cancer. Germline CDR1 reads PRHDT; CDR2 reads FYEKMQ (reference sequence). V was pared by 5 bases and J by 0 bases, with 13 bases between. The length of the CDR3 is 15 residues. TCRdb independently ran MiXCR on the 5' RACE reads; one entry per CDR3 protein. The sample holds a few thousand distinct CDR3 sequences; 6.5% to 8.5% are singletons and the top ten take about a fifth. Time point described: sample taken at primary tumor resection. Patients with untreated early-stage non-small cell lung cancer, numbering some 72, were the donors.

Specimen: normal lung tissue next to the tumor, collected at surgery. The genes are TRBV13 and TRBJ1-2; D not certain. The receptor comes from a male donor with early-stage non-small cell lung cancer. CDR3 nucleotide sequence: TGTGCCAGCAGCGCGAGCTATCAAGCTAACTATGGCTACACCTTC. Its translation is CASSASYQANYGYTF. Combining the CDR3 with reference TRBV13 and TRBJ1-2 gives the whole variable domain AAGVIQSPRHLIKEKRETATLKCYPIPRHDTVYWYQQGPGQDPQFLISFYEKMQSDKGSIPDRFSAQQFSDYHSELNMSSLELGDSALYFCASSASYQANYGYTFGSGTRLTVV.